These 2 T cell receptor beta chains came from one sample sequenced in a study of blood T cell repertoires in COVID-19. This table comes from immunoSEQ multiplex PCR, and its TCRdb copy is limited to in-frame clones, with some not included. The top ten hold approximately 0.5% of the sample, which has about 170,000 clones, 90% seen once. The sequencing input was peripheral blood. These receptors originate from a man over 45 with acute or convalescent COVID-19.

This rearrangement joins TRBV3-1 (or the pseudogene TRBV3-2) to TRBJ2-7; 9 bases agree with TRBD2. This CDR3 is 13 amino acids long. CDR1 and CDR2 (germline): LGHDT, YNNKEL (reference sequence). Unmatched junction bases numbered 3, after V lost 2 bases and J lost 7 bases. The CDR3 coding sequence is TGTGCCAGCAGCCAAACCGCGGGGGGGGAGCAGTACGTC. Its protein is CASSQTAGGEQYV.

This sequence joins TRBV5-4 and TRBJ2-7; no clear D. The CDR3 totals 13 residues. CDR1 is SGHNT, CDR2 YYREEE, per germline (reference sequence). Trimming cost V 0 bases and J 2 bases, with 6 bases left between them. CDR3 sequence reads: CASSLAGTYEQYF. Here the CDR3 DNA reads TGTGCCAGCAGCTTGGCGGGTACCTACGAGCAGTACTTC.